What follows is one T cell receptor (beta chain) and its context. This clone's antigen is unknown. The record has no base qualities; no much larger clone is one base away. The protocol used for the library was the immunoSEQ multiplex PCR assay. TCRdb's version of the immuneACCESS table is confined to in-frame rearrangements and falls short of the full clone set. An unresolved V gene accounts for under half of the shortfall where checked; the remainder is of unknown origin. The sample profile shows around 160,000 clones; approximately 93% of them were found once. Jointly, the top ten make up roughly 5.7% of the sample. The data were taken from a study of control samples from healthy donors and cancer patients (dated by TCRdb to 2020 to 2022). Trimming removed 4 bases from V and 13 bases from J, leaving 10 bases between the germline ends. From its cysteine to its phenylalanine, the CDR3 spans 10 amino acids. Kept here is only the CDR3 DNA, which spans 30 bases and is read in frame from base 1. CDR1 and CDR2 (SGHNT, YENEEA) derive from the germline V gene.

The sequence is built from TRBV11-3 and TRBJ1-2; confidence is insufficient to name the D gene. The sequence was collected from a man between 18 and 35 years old in good health. Material: blood. The CDR3 reads as follows: CASSWSHRTF. In nucleotide form, the sequence is TGTGCCAGCAGCTGGTCTCACCGCACCTTC.